The 3 T cell receptor beta chains below all came from one sample that was sequenced in a study of graft-versus-host responses after intestinal transplantation. Sequencing used immunoSEQ multiplex PCR; TCRdb keeps in-frame clones, though not all of them. The sample gives over 60,000 clones, around nine tenths of which show up once; around 7% is in the top ten. The source was bone marrow, collected around 730 days after intestinal transplantation. These receptors all come from a human patient who received an intestinal transplant, so some T cells may come from the graft donor.

This rearrangement joins TRBV5-5 to TRBJ2-1; TRBD1 or TRBD2 may be the D gene (5 bases each). The CDR3 covers 19 residues. Between the trimmed V and J ends, which lost 0 bases and 1 base, there was a span of 20 bases. CDR1 is SGHKS, CDR2 YYEKEE, per germline (reference sequence). CDR3 residues: CASSLAALGGSRSYNEQFF. Written as DNA, the CDR3 is TGTGCCAGCAGCTTGGCCGCACTTGGGGGAAGTAGGTCCTACAATGAGCAGTTCTTC.

The chain couples TRBV10-1 to TRBJ2-3, with 8 positions matching TRBD2. Germline-derived CDR1 and CDR2 are WNHNN and SYGVQD (reference sequence). The CDR3 contains 12 residues. V shed 4 bases, J shed 8 bases, and the junction held 2 bases outside the gene matches. The CDR3 spells CASSAGGATQYF. The CDR3 nucleotides are TGCGCCAGCAGTGCCGGGGGGGCTACGCAGTATTTT.

J is TRBJ1-3 and V is TRBV29-1, with D uncertain. V was pared by 0 bases and J by 2 bases, with 11 bases between. The CDR3 totals 15 residues. Germline CDR1 SQVTM, CDR2 ANQGSEA. CDR3 loop: CSVEEGQRTGNTIYF. The DNA of the CDR3 is TGCAGCGTTGAAGAGGGCCAGCGAACTGGAAACACCATATATTTT.